The present T cell receptor beta chain was sequenced within a study of blood T cell repertoires in COVID-19. CDR1 is LNHDA and CDR2 is SQIVND in the germline V gene (reference sequence). Between the trimmed V and J ends, which lost 1 base and 7 bases, there was a span of 11 bases. This CDR3 has 14 amino acids. Repertoires were generated with immunoSEQ multiplex PCR, while TCRdb's copy carries only in-frame clones and drops some. The sample carries some 83,000 clones, roughly 87% recorded once. Source material: peripheral blood. This chain joins TRBV19 and TRBJ1-5; D might be TRBD1 (5 bases). The receptor comes from a man in his forties or fifties with acute or convalescent COVID-19. The CDR3 spells CASSIGREDQPQHF. In DNA, the CDR3 is TGTGCCAGTAGTATAGGCAGGGAGGACCAGCCCCAGCATTTT.